This entry concerns a single T cell receptor (beta chain). This sample is part of a study of shared clonotypes between healthy human individuals. CDR1 is GTSNPN, CDR2 SVGIG, per germline (reference sequence). The V end was cut by 0 bases, the J end by 7 bases, with 21 bases between. The CDR3 consists of 16 residues. Only in-frame clones appear in the TCRdb table, and some are missing; sequencing was by immunoSEQ multiplex PCR. The sample includes 150,000 to 200,000 clones, approximately 60% of them seen just once. The sample comprised memory CD4+ T cells sorted from blood. As to subset: CD45RA-negative fraction. The chain couples TRBV30 to TRBJ2-5, with unresolved D. The receptor comes from a man aged 30 to 39 in good health. The CDR3 sequence is CAWSVVTTRHSGTQYF. The CDR3 DNA is TGTGCCTGGAGTGTTGTGACGACACGGCATTCGGGGACCCAGTACTTC.